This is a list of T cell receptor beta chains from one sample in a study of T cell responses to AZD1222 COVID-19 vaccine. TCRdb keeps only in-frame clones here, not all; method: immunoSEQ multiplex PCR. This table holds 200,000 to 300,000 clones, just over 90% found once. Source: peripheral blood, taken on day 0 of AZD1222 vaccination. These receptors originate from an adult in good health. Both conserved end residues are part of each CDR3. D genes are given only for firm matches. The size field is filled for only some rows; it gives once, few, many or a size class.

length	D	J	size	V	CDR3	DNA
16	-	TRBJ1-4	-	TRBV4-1	CASSQVRATTNEKLFF	TGCGCCAGCAGCCAAGTGAGGGCTACAACTAATGAAAAACTGTTTTTT
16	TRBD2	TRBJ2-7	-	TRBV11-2	CASSLNERDLSYEQYF	TGTGCCAGCAGCTTAAATGAGCGGGACCTCTCCTACGAGCAGTACTTC
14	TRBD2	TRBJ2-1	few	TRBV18	CASSPQRGSNEQFF	TGTGCCAGCTCACCACAGCGGGGGAGCAATGAGCAGTTCTTC
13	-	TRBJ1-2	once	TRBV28	CAGWTALDYGYTF	TGTGCCGGGTGGACAGCCCTAGACTATGGCTACACCTTC
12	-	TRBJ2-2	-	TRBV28	CASSFYTGELFF	TGTGCCAGCAGTTTCTACACCGGGGAGCTGTTTTTT
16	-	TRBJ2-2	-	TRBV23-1	CASSHSDYSNTGELFF	TGCGCCAGCAGTCACTCGGATTATTCGAACACCGGGGAGCTGTTTTTT
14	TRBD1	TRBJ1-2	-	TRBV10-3	CAIRDRTANYGYTF	TGTGCCATCCGGGACAGGACGGCTAACTATGGCTACACCTTC
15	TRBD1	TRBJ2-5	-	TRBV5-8	CASSLGDRAQETQYF	TGTGCCAGCAGCTTGGGGGACAGGGCTCAAGAGACCCAGTACTTC
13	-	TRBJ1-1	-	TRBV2	CASSFSPGTEAFF	TGTGCCAGCAGCTTTAGTCCGGGGACTGAAGCTTTCTTT
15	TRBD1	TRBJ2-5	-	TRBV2	CASRGDRGRRETQYF	TGTGCCAGCAGGGGCGACAGGGGGCGCAGGGAGACCCAGTACTTC
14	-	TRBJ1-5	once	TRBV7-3	CASRPDRTHQPQHF	TGTGCCAGCAGACCCGACAGGACCCATCAGCCCCAGCATTTT
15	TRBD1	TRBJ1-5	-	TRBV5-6	CASSRIQGANQPQHF	TGTGCCAGCAGCCGTATACAGGGGGCGAATCAGCCCCAGCATTTT
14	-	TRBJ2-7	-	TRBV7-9	CASSGKGSSYEQYF	TGTGCCAGCAGCGGTAAAGGTAGCTCCTACGAGCAGTACTTC
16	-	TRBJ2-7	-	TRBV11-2	CASTPLKGPAGYEQYF	TGTGCCAGCACCCCCCTCAAGGGGCCTGCGGGCTACGAGCAGTACTTC
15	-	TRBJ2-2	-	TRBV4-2	CASSHSGSRTGELFF	TGTGCCAGCAGCCACTCAGGTAGTCGGACCGGGGAGCTGTTTTTT
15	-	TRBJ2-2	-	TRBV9	CASSVVAGNTGELFF	TGTGCCAGCAGCGTAGTAGCAGGGAACACCGGGGAGCTGTTTTTT
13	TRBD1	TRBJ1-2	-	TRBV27	CASSFRGHYGYTF	TGTGCCAGCAGTTTCAGGGGGCACTATGGCTACACCTTC
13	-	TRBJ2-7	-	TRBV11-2	CASSSYRVYEQYF	TGTGCCAGCAGCTCATACAGGGTTTACGAGCAGTACTTC
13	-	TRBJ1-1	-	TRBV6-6	CASNHGGPSEAFF	TGTGCCAGCAACCACGGGGGGCCTAGTGAAGCTTTCTTT
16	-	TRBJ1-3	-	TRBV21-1	CASSPINRGKRHTIYF	TGTGCCAGCAGCCCCATAAACAGGGGTAAACGGCACACCATATATTTT
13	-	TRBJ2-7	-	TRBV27	CASSLNSPYEQYF	TGTGCCAGCAGTTTAAATTCGCCCTACGAGCAGTACTTC
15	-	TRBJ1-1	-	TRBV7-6	CASSSDPSGTTEAFF	TGTGCCAGCAGCTCGGACCCCTCAGGGACCACTGAAGCTTTCTTT
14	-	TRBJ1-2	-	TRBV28	CASSPGRVLFGYTF	TGTGCCAGCAGTCCCGGTAGGGTCCTTTTCGGCTACACCTTC
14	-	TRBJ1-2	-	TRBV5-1	CASSLDPTGYGYTF	TGCGCCAGCAGCCTGGACCCCACAGGGTATGGCTACACCTTC
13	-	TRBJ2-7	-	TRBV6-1	CASSEGASYEQYF	TGTGCCAGCAGTGAAGGGGCTTCCTACGAGCAGTACTTC
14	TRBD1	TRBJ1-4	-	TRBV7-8	CASSPQGAREKLFF	TGTGCCAGCAGCCCACAGGGGGCGCGTGAAAAACTGTTTTTT
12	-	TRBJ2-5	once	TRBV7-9	CASSLGPGTQYF	TGTGCCAGCAGCTTAGGGCCGGGGACCCAGTACTTC
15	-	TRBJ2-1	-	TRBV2	CASSLAAPTINEQFF	TGTGCCAGCAGTCTGGCCGCTCCGACAATCAATGAGCAGTTCTTC
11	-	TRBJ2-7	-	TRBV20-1	CSAGGGNEQYF	TGCAGTGCTGGGGGGGGCAACGAGCAGTACTTC
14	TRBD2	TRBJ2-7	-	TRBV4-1	CASRVLAVSYEQYF	TGCGCCAGCAGGGTACTAGCGGTGAGCTACGAGCAGTACTTC
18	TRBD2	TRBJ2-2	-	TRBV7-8	CASSLTGTSGGNTGELFF	TGTGCCAGCAGCCTGACCGGGACTAGCGGGGGGAACACCGGGGAGCTGTTTTTT
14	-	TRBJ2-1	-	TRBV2	CASSGGDSYNEQFF	TGTGCCAGCAGTGGCGGAGACTCCTACAATGAGCAGTTCTTC
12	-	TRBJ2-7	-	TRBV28	CASTLPGYEQYF	TGTGCCAGCACCCTCCCCGGGTACGAGCAGTACTTC
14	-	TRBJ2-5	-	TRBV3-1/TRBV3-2	CASSQGGGGETQYF	TGTGCCAGCAGCCAAGGGGGGGGCGGAGAGACCCAGTACTTC
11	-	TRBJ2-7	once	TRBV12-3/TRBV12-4	CASSLRDKQYF	TGTGCCAGCAGTCTCAGGGATAAGCAGTACTTC
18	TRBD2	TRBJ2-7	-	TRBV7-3	CASSPGLAAGGYRLEQYF	TGTGCCAGCAGCCCGGGACTAGCCGCCGGTGGTTACCGATTGGAGCAGTACTTC
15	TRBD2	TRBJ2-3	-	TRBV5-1	CASSLGTRGTDTQYF	TGCGCCAGCAGCCTCGGGACTAGGGGCACAGATACGCAGTATTTT
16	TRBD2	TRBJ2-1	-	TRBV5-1	CASSLASGRAYDEQFF	TGCGCCAGCAGCTTGGCCAGCGGGAGGGCCTACGATGAGCAGTTCTTC
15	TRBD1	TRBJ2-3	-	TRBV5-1	CASSASGTAADTQYF	TGCGCCAGCAGCGCGTCCGGGACAGCTGCAGATACGCAGTATTTT
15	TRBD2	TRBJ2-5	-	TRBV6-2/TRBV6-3	CASSYPSSGRGTQYF	TGTGCCAGCAGTTACCCCTCTAGCGGGAGGGGGACCCAGTACTTC
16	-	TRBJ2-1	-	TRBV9	CASSVNPAGKAGEQFF	TGTGCCAGCAGCGTAAACCCCGCCGGTAAAGCTGGTGAGCAGTTCTTC
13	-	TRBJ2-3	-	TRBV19	CASSAGFTDTQYF	TGTGCCAGCTCCGCGGGGTTCACAGATACGCAGTATTTT
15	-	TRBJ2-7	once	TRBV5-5	CASSYGVIWGYEQYF	TGTGCCAGCAGCTACGGGGTTATTTGGGGATACGAGCAGTACTTC
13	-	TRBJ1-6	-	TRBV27	CASSLGPDSPLHF	TGTGCCAGCAGTTTAGGGCCGGATTCACCCCTCCACTTT
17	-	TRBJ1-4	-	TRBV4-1	CASSQLPTGPTNEKLFF	TGCGCCAGCAGCCAACTCCCCACAGGGCCAACTAATGAAAAACTGTTTTTT
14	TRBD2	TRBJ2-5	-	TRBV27	CASSAVGGVETQYF	TGTGCCAGCAGCGCCGTGGGGGGGGTAGAGACCCAGTACTTC
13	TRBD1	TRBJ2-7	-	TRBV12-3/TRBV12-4	CASSRDRVAEQYF	TGTGCCAGCAGCCGGGACAGGGTAGCCGAGCAGTACTTC
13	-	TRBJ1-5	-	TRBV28	CASSRSELQPQHF	TGTGCCAGCAGTCGCAGTGAGTTACAGCCCCAGCATTTT
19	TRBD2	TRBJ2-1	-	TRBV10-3	CAISSLTRRGRTSPGEQFF	TGTGCCATCAGTTCTCTGACACGGCGGGGGAGGACGTCCCCGGGTGAGCAGTTCTTC
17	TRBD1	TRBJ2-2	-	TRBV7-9	CASSLARGQANTGELFF	TGTGCCAGCAGCTTAGCGAGGGGACAGGCGAACACCGGGGAGCTGTTTTTT
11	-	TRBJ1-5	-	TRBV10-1	CASKPNQPQHF	TGCGCCAGCAAACCGAATCAGCCCCAGCATTTT
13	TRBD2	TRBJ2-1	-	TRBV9	CASSTSGANEQFF	TGTGCCAGCAGCACTAGCGGGGCCAATGAGCAGTTCTTC
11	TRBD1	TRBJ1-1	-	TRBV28	CASSLNRGAFF	TGTGCCAGCAGCCTCAACAGGGGAGCTTTCTTT
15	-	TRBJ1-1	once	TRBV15	CATSRGGTLNTEAFF	TGTGCCACCAGCAGAGGGGGCACATTGAACACTGAAGCTTTCTTT
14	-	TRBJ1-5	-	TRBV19	CASSMGASNQPQHF	TGTGCCAGTAGTATGGGGGCGAGCAATCAGCCCCAGCATTTT
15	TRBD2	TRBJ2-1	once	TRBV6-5	CASTGTSGRRGEQFF	TGTGCCAGCACCGGGACTAGCGGGAGGAGAGGTGAGCAGTTCTTC
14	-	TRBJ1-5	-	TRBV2	CASSDRSGNQPQHF	TGTGCCAGCAGTGACCGAAGCGGGAATCAGCCCCAGCATTTT